These T cell receptor beta chains were read from a single sample in a study of Graves' ophthalmopathy and Graves' hyperthyroidism. TCRdb called the multiplex PCR reads again in MiXCR, with one record for every CDR3 protein. The table lists around 1,200,000 distinct CDR3 sequences, about 36% of them singletons. Sequenced material: peripheral blood or thyroid tissue (not recorded which). Receptors were obtained from an adult man with Graves' hyperthyroidism. The conserved cysteine and the conserved F or W are not part of the CDR3 here.

v_gene	len	j_gene	CDR3aa
TRBV20-1	12	TRBJ2-5	SARGTDISETQY
TRBV7-7	11	TRBJ2-2	ASSPVSTGELF
TRBV7-9	13	TRBJ2-7	ASNHWDRGFNEQY
TRBV6-2/TRBV6-3	12	TRBJ1-1	ASSSGTTYTEAF
TRBV4-2	12	TRBJ1-1	ASSLDGGATEAF
TRBV19	11	TRBJ2-5	ASRRQQQETQY
TRBV19	13	TRBJ1-5	ASSTRGQRNQPQH
TRBV7-6	10	TRBJ2-2	ASSLAPGELF
TRBV6-5	12	TRBJ1-1	ASIGDRGVTEAF
TRBV24-1	10	TRBJ1-2	ATSPGEGGYT
TRBV7-2	14	TRBJ2-2	ASSSDRSSNTGELF
TRBV10-3	13	TRBJ2-7	AISESGGRRGEQY
TRBV11-2	13	TRBJ2-5	ASSLRLAIGETQY
TRBV2	10	TRBJ2-6	ASYSGANVLT
TRBV10-3	14	TRBJ1-1	AISEGTGGAYTEAF
TRBV7-8	13	TRBJ1-3	ASSPLGSSGNTIY
TRBV20-1	12	TRBJ1-1	SGQRVGGNTEAF
TRBV29-1	11	TRBJ1-2	SVLLTANYGYT
TRBV6-1	8	TRBJ2-7	ASSEFEQY
TRBV7-9	13	TRBJ2-2	ASSVKATTGGELF
TRBV5-1	13	TRBJ2-7	ASSLVFGQVEEQY
TRBV7-9	12	TRBJ2-7	ASSQLAGSYEQY
TRBV7-2	13	TRBJ1-5	ASSLSWTDGQPQH
TRBV7-9	12	TRBJ2-5	ASSQDSGTETQY
TRBV20-1	11	TRBJ2-7	SARVYSSYEQY
TRBV5-1	14	TRBJ2-7	ASSTGTAETIYEQY
TRBV29-1	10	TRBJ2-7	SVVEGAYEQY
TRBV10-3	9	TRBJ2-5	AIGEAETQY
TRBV7-2	12	TRBJ1-4	ASSLASPNEKLF
TRBV2	9	TRBJ2-6	ASRRDSVLT
TRBV7-9	11	TRBJ1-4	ASSTGVNEKLF
TRBV19	12	TRBJ1-6	ASSHGTENSPLH
TRBV29-1	13	TRBJ2-5	SVEYVGTNQETQY
TRBV6-5	11	TRBJ2-2	ASEQRNTGELF
TRBV15	15	TRBJ1-1	ATSRFKRTGEGTEAF
TRBV7-2	11	TRBJ2-7	ASSPREGVEQY
TRBV9	13	TRBJ1-1	ASSPPTGASTEAF
TRBV29-1	12	TRBJ2-5	SAILQGKGETQY
TRBV20-1	14	TRBJ1-5	SARPRQGLLGQPQH
TRBV9	15	TRBJ2-3	ASSVGRTSGGTDTQY
TRBV9	13	TRBJ2-7	ASSPDLKQGYEQY
TRBV7-2	11	TRBJ2-7	ASSLRAGVEQY
TRBV11-2	12	TRBJ2-7	ASSLSSGFDEQY
TRBV3-1	13	TRBJ1-2	ASSPLGRPLYGYT
TRBV6-5	10	TRBJ2-5	ASSRSSETQY
TRBV2	11	TRBJ2-7	ASSESTGGVQY
TRBV20-1	13	TRBJ2-7	SARDLGTGPFEQY
TRBV14	16	TRBJ1-2	ASSHLEDRGRANYGYT
TRBV29-1	9	TRBJ2-3	SVESADTQY
TRBV29-1	12	TRBJ2-5	SARGDRFQETQY
TRBV14	13	TRBJ2-5	ASRKMSGSQETQY
TRBV20-1	12	TRBJ2-5	SARGVMGLETQY
TRBV12-3/TRBV12-4	10	TRBJ1-2	ASSYRGTGYT
TRBV29-1	12	TRBJ1-2	SPSWTGGFYGYT
TRBV27	11	TRBJ2-7	ASSFGPDRASL
TRBV25-1	15	TRBJ1-5	ASRSTGTVLYGQPQH
TRBV28	12	TRBJ2-5	ASTDGRRGETQY
TRBV2	13	TRBJ1-5	ASSVWTGVDQPQH